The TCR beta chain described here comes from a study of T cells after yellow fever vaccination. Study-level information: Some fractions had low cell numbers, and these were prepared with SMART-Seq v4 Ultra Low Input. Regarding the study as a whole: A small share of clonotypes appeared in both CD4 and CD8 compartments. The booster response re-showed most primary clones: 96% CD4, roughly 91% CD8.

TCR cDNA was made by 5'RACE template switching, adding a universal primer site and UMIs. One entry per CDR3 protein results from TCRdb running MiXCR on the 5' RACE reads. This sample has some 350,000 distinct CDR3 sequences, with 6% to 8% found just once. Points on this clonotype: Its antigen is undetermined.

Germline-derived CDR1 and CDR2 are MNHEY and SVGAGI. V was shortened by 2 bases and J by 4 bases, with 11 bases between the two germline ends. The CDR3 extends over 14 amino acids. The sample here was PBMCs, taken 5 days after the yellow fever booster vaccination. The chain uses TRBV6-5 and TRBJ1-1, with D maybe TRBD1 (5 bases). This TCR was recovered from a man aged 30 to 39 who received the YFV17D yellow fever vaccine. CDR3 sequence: CASSYGGRSTEAFF. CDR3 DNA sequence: TGTGCCAGCAGTTACGGGGGGAGAAGCACTGAAGCTTTCTTT.